What follows are 11 T cell receptor beta chains derived from one specimen sequenced in a study of blood T cells in healthy people across ages. The authors ran a second PCR of about 7 to 11 cycles using a sample-barcoded 5' primer and a J-beta primer mix. TCRdb ran MiXCR on the 5' RACE reads and lists one entry per CDR3 protein. The sample includes roughly 1,300,000 distinct CDR3 sequences, roughly 64% of them seen just once. The sample consisted of blood. Receptors originate from a man aged 18-30 years in good health.

This clonotype appeared a few times. The rearrangement links TRBV11-2 to TRBJ2-5, with D hard to call. Trimming cost V 4 bases and J 5 bases, with 11 bases left between them. This CDR3 is 13 amino acids long. Looked up from germline, CDR1 is SGHAT and CDR2 is FQNNGV. CDR3 protein: CASSYAAAETQYF. The CDR3 region has the DNA TGTGCCAGCAGCTATGCAGCCGCGGAGACCCAGTACTTC.

CDR3 DNA: TGCAGCGTTGAATATGCGAACCTAGAGACCCAGTACTTC. It specifies CSVEYANLETQYF. The rearrangement uses TRBV29-1 and TRBJ2-5; D is uncertain. Germline V CDR1 and CDR2: SQVTM, ANQGSEA. V lost 2 bases, J lost 4 bases, and 11 bases lay in between. There are 13 residues in the CDR3.

The chain is built from TRBV6-5 and TRBJ2-7; TRBD1 aligns across 7 bases. This CDR3 has 16 amino acids. The V and J ends lost 6 bases and 2 bases, in that order; junction bases with no gene match: 13. Germline CDR1 is MNHEY and CDR2 is SVGAGI. CDR3 region: CASRDQPGQRPYEQYF. CDR3 sequence (DNA): TGTGCCAGCAGGGACCAGCCGGGACAGAGACCCTACGAGCAGTACTTC.

The chain recombines TRBV5-1 with TRBJ2-4; D uncertain. The DNA matches TRBJ2-7 better at its end, which makes the J call doubtful. The CDR3 runs 14 residues. Germline values: CDR1 SGHRS, CDR2 YFSETQ. CDR3 in DNA: TGCGCCAGCAAGGCGAGACTCTTGTCAAACGAGCAGTACTTC. Translation: CASKARLLSNEQYF.

The genes are TRBV21-1 and TRBJ2-4; the D segment call TRBD1 is taken from the table without a DNA check. TRBV21-1 is marked as a pseudogene. This CDR3 has 15 amino acids. CDR3 loop: CASSGGVGGPDIQYF. DNA for the CDR3: TGTGCCAGCAGTGGGGGAGTTGGGGGGCCAGACATTCAGTACTTC.

This chain uses TRBV12-3 or TRBV12-4 with TRBJ1-2; D not certain. The CDR3 has 13 amino acids. The V and J ends lost 6 bases and 8 bases respectively, with 16 bases between them. As DNA, the CDR3 is TGTGCCAGCAGGCCGGGCGGTTTTAGGGGCTACACCTTC. Translation: CASRPGGFRGYTF.

This clonotype was detected a few times. The chain has TRBV4-3 and TRBJ1-2, with TRBD1 matching 8 bases. Losses at the gene ends were 5 bases for V and 6 bases for J; bases not matched to a gene: 5. This CDR3 is built from 13 residues. Germline V CDR1 and CDR2: LGHNA, YSLEER. The CDR3 DNA reads TGCGCCAGCAGCAAGGACAGGGTGAATGGCTACACCTTC. Translation: CASSKDRVNGYTF.

V gene TRBV4-1 combines with J gene TRBJ2-4, with no clear D. The J call may be in error: the DNA end matches TRBJ2-7 better. In germline, CDR1 is MGHRA, CDR2 YSYEKL. This CDR3 is built from 16 residues. CDR3 loop: CASSQVFGRSSYEQYF. The CDR3 DNA is TGCGCCAGCAGCCAAGTCTTCGGCAGATCCTCATACGAGCAGTACTTC.

This clonotype was recorded once. The chain joins TRBV29-1 to TRBJ2-1, with TRBD1 matching over 9 bases. J was trimmed by 4 bases and V by 3 bases; bases with no gene match: 4. The CDR3 loop spans 14 amino acids. Germline values: CDR1 SQVTM, CDR2 ANQGSEA. In nucleotides, the CDR3 is TGCAGCGTTGATCAAGGACAGGGGTACAATGAGCAGTTCTTC. Its translation is CSVDQGQGYNEQFF.

This chain connects TRBV7-2 to TRBJ1-5; D remains ambiguous. The CDR3 is 15 amino acids. CDR1 SGHTA and CDR2 FQGNSA come from the germline V gene. Trimming removed 1 base at V and 4 bases at J, with 11 bases between. CDR3 in amino acids: CASSLEADSNQPQHF. CDR3 nucleotide sequence: TGTGCCAGCAGCTTAGAGGCCGACTCTAATCAGCCCCAGCATTTT. Variable domain in full (rest from reference TRBV7-2 and TRBJ1-5): GAGVSQSPSNKVTEKGKDVELRCDPISGHTALYWYRQSLGQGLEFLIYFQGNSAPDKSGLPSDRFSAERTGGSVSTLTIQRTQQEDSAVYLCASSLEADSNQPQHFGDGTRLSIL.

This clonotype was counted between two and nine times. The chain joins TRBV25-1 to TRBJ1-1; D remains unclear. V was pared by 7 bases and J by 0 bases, with 3 bases between. Per germline, CDR1 MGHDK and CDR2 SYGVNS. This CDR3 comprises 11 residues. CDR3 region: CASTMNTEAFF. Here the CDR3 DNA reads TGTGCCAGCACTATGAACACTGAAGCTTTCTTT.